Listed here are 15 T cell receptor beta chains from one sample, sequenced in a study of PD-1 blockade in classical Hodgkin lymphoma. No patient escaped relapse after autologous stem cell transplantation, and brentuximab vedotin exposure varied. Purification of CD4+ T cells from thawed PBMCs was achieved by magnetic negative selection. Here immunoSEQ multiplex PCR was the method, and the copy in TCRdb shows in-frame clones only, minus some. Among around 6,700 clones listed, approximately 80% were seen once. The sample in question was CD4+ T cells from blood, obtained at baseline. These receptors all come from a human donor with classical Hodgkin lymphoma.

This clone came up a few times. The rearrangement links TRBV25-1 to TRBJ1-2; TRBD1 is a possible D gene (5 bases). CDR1 MGHDK and CDR2 SYGVNS come from the germline V gene. V gave up 3 bases and J gave up 2 bases, with 7 bases separating them. The CDR3 runs 13 residues. The DNA for the CDR3 is TGTGCCAGCAGTGAGGGGGGGAACTATGGCTACACCTTC. This sequence encodes CASSEGGNYGYTF.

V gene TRBV7-6 combines with J gene TRBJ2-2, with 9 bases lining up with TRBD1. CDR1 is SGHVS, CDR2 FNYEAQ, per germline. This CDR3 spans 15 amino acids. The J segment lost 4 bases and the V segment lost 5 bases, leaving 5 bases of the junction unmatched. CDR3 nucleotide sequence: TGTGCCAGCAGCCAGGGACAGGGTGGCACCGGGGAGCTGTTTTTT. Protein product: CASSQGQGGTGELFF.

In nucleotides, the CDR3 is TGTGCCAGCAGCCCCAAAGCTAGCGGGGTAGCCGGGGAGCTGTTTTTT. Its translation: CASSPKASGVAGELFF. The chain combines TRBV7-3 with TRBJ2-2; TRBD2 matches at 9 bases. V lost 5 bases, J lost 6 bases, and 10 bases stayed unmatched. Germline V gene sequence: CDR1 SGHTA, CDR2 FQGTGA. CDR3 length: 16 residues.

The chain carries TRBV5-4 and TRBJ1-2; 7 bases are a match to TRBD1. Looked up from germline, CDR1 is SGHNT and CDR2 is YYREEE (reference sequence). The CDR3 sequence is 15 residues long. V trimming: 2 bases; J trimming: 8 bases; junction bases outside the gene matches: 12. The CDR3 sequence: CASSLGQVDYKGYTF. The DNA for the CDR3 is TGTGCCAGCAGCTTAGGACAGGTTGATTATAAAGGCTACACCTTC.

This rearrangement joins TRBV30 to TRBJ1-6; D is unclear. Trimming took off 2 bases at V and 10 bases at J, with 15 bases between the two ends. The V gene's germline CDR1 is GTSNPN and CDR2 SVGIG (reference sequence). This CDR3 comprises 14 residues. DNA of the CDR3: TGTGCCTGGAGTATGACCTCCGGAGGGTCACCCCTCCACTTT. Its translation: CAWSMTSGGSPLHF. The entire variable domain, with the rest obtained from reference TRBV30 and TRBJ1-6, is as follows: SQTIHQWPATLVQPVGSPLSLECTVEGTSNPNLYWYRQAAGRGLQLLFYSVGIGQISSEVPQNLSASRPQDRQFILSSKKLLLSDSGFYLCAWSMTSGGSPLHFGNGTRLTVT.

This clone was seen a handful of times. This chain links TRBV7-2 with TRBJ1-1, with TRBD1 as a possible D gene (5 bases). Germline V gene lookup returns CDR1 SGHTA and CDR2 FQGNSA. The CDR3 extends over 14 amino acids. Trimming removed 1 base at V and 1 base at J, with 7 bases between. The CDR3 DNA is TGTGCCAGCAGCTTAGGACAGCCGAACACTGAAGCTTTCTTT. Residues: CASSLGQPNTEAFF.

The chain couples TRBV9 to TRBJ2-3; 9 bases map to TRBD2. The junction had 16 bases not matched to a gene; V was cut back by 1 base and J by 7 bases. The CDR3 consists of 18 residues. Germline CDR1 reads SGDLS; CDR2 reads YYNGEE. DNA of the CDR3: TGTGCCAGCAGCGTATATGCGGGGGGGCCCCTACTTGCCAATACGCAGTATTTT. It codes for CASSVYAGGPLLANTQYF.

The V gene is TRBV10-3, the J gene TRBJ2-7, with a weak D call TRBD2 (6 bases). Trimming cost V 6 bases and J 1 base, with 10 bases left between them. The V gene's germline CDR1 is ENHRY and CDR2 SYGVKD. This CDR3 is 13 amino acids long. CDR3 residues: CAISFGGSYEQYF. CDR3 nucleotides: TGTGCCATCAGCTTCGGGGGTTCCTACGAGCAGTACTTC.

CDR3 amino acids: CASSTPSGSSEPQHF. In DNA, the CDR3 is TGTGCCAGCAGTACCCCGTCGGGCAGCTCAGAGCCCCAGCATTTT. The V gene is TRBV28, the J gene TRBJ1-5; no definite D call. CDR1 MDHEN and CDR2 SYDVKM come from the germline V gene. V shed 5 bases and J shed 8 bases, with 19 bases lying between them. This CDR3 comprises 15 residues.

This chain connects TRBV11-2 to TRBJ2-5; tentatively, D is TRBD2 (7 bases). V lost 4 bases to trimming and J lost 5 bases, with 26 bases between them. The CDR3 is 18 residues long. Germline loops: CDR1 SGHAT, CDR2 FQNNGV. The CDR3: CASSSLGGRREGGETQYF. The CDR3 bases are TGTGCCAGCAGCTCATTAGGGGGTAGGAGGGAGGGCGGCGAGACCCAGTACTTC.

The rearrangement links TRBV10-3 to TRBJ2-7; 7 positions match TRBD1. Germline V gene sequence: CDR1 ENHRY, CDR2 SYGVKD. The CDR3 covers 15 residues. V gave up 8 bases and J gave up 4 bases; unmatched junction bases: 14. In nucleotides, the CDR3 is TGTGCCATCTCTAAATCATCGACAGGGTCTTACGAGCAGTACTTC. It yields the protein CAISKSSTGSYEQYF.

The V and J genes are TRBV2 and TRBJ1-5, with D possibly matching TRBD1 (6 bases). Trimming cost V 8 bases and J 1 base, with 12 bases left between them. Per germline, CDR1 SNHLY and CDR2 FYNNEI. The CDR3 length is 14 residues. CDR3 sequence reads: CASRGQISNQPQHF. The CDR3 DNA reads as TGTGCCAGCCGAGGACAGATAAGCAATCAGCCCCAGCATTTT. Filled out from reference TRBV2 and TRBJ1-5, the complete variable domain reads EPEVTQTPSHQVTQMGQEVILRCVPISNHLYFYWYRQILGQKVEFLVSFYNNEISEKSEIFDDQFSVERPDGSNFTLKIRSTKLEDSAMYFCASRGQISNQPQHFGDGTRLSIL.

This clone was seen only a few times. The genes are TRBV4-2 and TRBJ1-2; D perhaps matches TRBD1 (6 bases). CDR1 is LGHNA and CDR2 is YNFKEQ in the germline V gene. The ends were cut back, 1 base at V and 2 bases at J, with 14 bases in the middle. The CDR3 is 16 residues long. CDR3 residues: CASSQVSGEGNYGYTF. DNA of the CDR3: TGTGCCAGCAGCCAAGTCTCAGGGGAGGGGAACTATGGCTACACCTTC.

V usage is TRBV27 and J usage is TRBJ2-4; weak D call: TRBD2 (6 bases). V was pared by 9 bases and J by 3 bases, with 12 bases between. The CDR3 is 13 amino acids. CDR1 and CDR2 from the germline V gene are MNHEY and SMNVEV (reference sequence). The CDR3 DNA reads TGTGCCAGTTCCCCGGGACTCAAAAACATTCAGTACTTC. This encodes CASSPGLKNIQYF.

This chain joins TRBV28 and TRBJ1-5; D remains ambiguous. CDR3 size: 12 residues. V lost 4 bases to trimming and J lost 3 bases, with 4 bases between them. Germline V gene sequence: CDR1 MDHEN, CDR2 SYDVKM. The CDR3 DNA follows: TGTGCCAGCAGTTCACCCAATCAGCCCCAGCATTTT. As protein: CASSSPNQPQHF.